The 5 T cell receptor beta chains below come from one sample, sequenced in a study of Graves' ophthalmopathy and Graves' hyperthyroidism (dated by TCRdb to between 2018 and 2020). Sequencing was performed on an Illumina HiSeq 2000. For repertoire sequencing, TCR beta CDR3 regions were amplified from RNA transcripts. The first round was an RT-PCR using HTBI primers with the Qiagen OneStep RT-PCR kit, and this first round was followed by a second-round multiplex PCR, then size selection and purification. TCRdb reran the public reads through fastp at Q25 and MiXCR, keeping productive beta chains. Each CDR3 protein gets just one entry, which takes the most common genes and DNA from the rows behind it. In this sample the table shows about 380,000 distinct CDR3 sequences, less than 20% of which occur a single time. The ten most abundant clones make up around 7% of the sample. The specimen was peripheral blood. These receptors were obtained from a woman aged 18-29 years with stable Graves' hyperthyroidism. Donor details come from another sample of the same person, matched by shared clones.

This clonotype showed up many times. V usage is TRBV12-3 or TRBV12-4 and J usage is TRBJ1-2; D call uncertain. This CDR3 contains 13 residues. Trimming cost V 3 bases and J 0 bases, with 5 bases left between them. Written as DNA, the CDR3 is TGTGCCAGCAGTTTGCACCCTAACTATGGCTACACCTTC. This gives the protein CASSLHPNYGYTF.

In this sample, this clonotype turned up many times. The chain combines TRBV25-1 with TRBJ1-1; D may be TRBD1 (5 bases). The CDR3 is made up of 15 amino acids. Germline CDR1 MGHDK, CDR2 SYGVNS. V was pared by 8 bases and J by 3 bases, with 19 bases between. CDR3 amino acids: CASEGLTRTDTEAFF. Written as DNA, the CDR3 is TGTGCCAGCGAGGGACTTACGCGGACGGACACTGAAGCTTTCTTT.

Note on this clonotype: An end of the junction differs from the germline gene, which may be a read error. The genes are TRBV24-1 and TRBJ1-1; D is perhaps TRBD1 (5 bases). The CDR3 length is 13 residues. Germline V lookup: CDR1 KGHDR, CDR2 SFDVKD. The CDR3 loop reads CATRGLERTDAFF. The CDR3 bases are TGTGCCACCAGGGGACTGGAACGGACTGATGCTTTCTTT.

This clonotype has a handful of counts. V usage is TRBV3-1 and J usage is TRBJ2-7, with 14 bases aligning to TRBD2. The CDR3 runs 16 residues. Per germline, CDR1 LGHDT and CDR2 YNNKEL (reference sequence). V trimming: 4 bases; J trimming: 3 bases; junction bases outside the gene matches: 5. The CDR3: CASSPAGTSGSYEQYF. DNA for the CDR3: TGTGCCAGCAGCCCGGCCGGGACTAGCGGGAGCTACGAGCAGTACTTC.

Written as DNA, the CDR3 is TGTGCCAGCAGCCCCCGGGACAGGAGCTCTGGGGCCAACGTCCTGACTTTC. This gives the protein CASSPRDRSSGANVLTF. The gene calls are TRBV4-2 and TRBJ2-6; TRBD1 matches at 8 bases. The CDR3 spans 17 residues. V was pared by 4 bases and J by 0 bases, with 5 bases of the junction left unmatched. Germline values: CDR1 LGHNA, CDR2 YNFKEQ.